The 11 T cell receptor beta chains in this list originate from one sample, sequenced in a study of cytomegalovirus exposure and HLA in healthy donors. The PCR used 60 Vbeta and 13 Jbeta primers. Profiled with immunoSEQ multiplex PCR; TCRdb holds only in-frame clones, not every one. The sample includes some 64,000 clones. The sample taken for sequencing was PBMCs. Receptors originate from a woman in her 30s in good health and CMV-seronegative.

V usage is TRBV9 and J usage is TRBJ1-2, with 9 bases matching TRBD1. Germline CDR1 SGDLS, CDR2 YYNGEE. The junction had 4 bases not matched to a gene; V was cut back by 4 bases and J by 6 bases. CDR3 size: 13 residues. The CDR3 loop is CASSRQGVDGYTF. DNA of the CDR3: TGTGCCAGCAGCCGACAGGGGGTCGATGGCTACACCTTC.

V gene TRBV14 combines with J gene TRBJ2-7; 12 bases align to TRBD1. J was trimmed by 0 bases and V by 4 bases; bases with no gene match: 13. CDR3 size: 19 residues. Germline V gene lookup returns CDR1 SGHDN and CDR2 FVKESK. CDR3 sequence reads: CASSPLGQGAGVYSYEQYF. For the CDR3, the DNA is TGTGCCAGCAGCCCCTTGGGACAGGGGGCCGGGGTATACTCCTACGAGCAGTACTTC.

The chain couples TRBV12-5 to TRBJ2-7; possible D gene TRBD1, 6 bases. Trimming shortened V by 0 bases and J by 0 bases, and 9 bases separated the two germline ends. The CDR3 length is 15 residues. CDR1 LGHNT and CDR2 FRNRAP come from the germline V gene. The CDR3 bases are TGTGCTAGTGGTTTGGTCCGAGGGGGCTCCTACGAGCAGTACTTC. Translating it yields CASGLVRGGSYEQYF.

The CDR3 region has the DNA TGTGCCAGCAGCCAAGGGACAGGGAGGGGAGAGACCCAGTACTTC. Its protein is CASSQGTGRGETQYF. The chain uses TRBV14 and TRBJ2-5; D possibly corresponds to TRBD1 (8 bases). There are 15 residues in the CDR3. V gave up 1 base and J gave up 4 bases, with 13 bases separating them. Germline-derived CDR1 and CDR2 are SGHDN and FVKESK. The full variable domain, in which reference TRBV14 and TRBJ2-5 provide the parts outside the CDR3, is EAGVTQFPSHSVIEKGQTVTLRCDPISGHDNLYWYRRVMGKEIKFLLHFVKESKQDESGMPNNRFLAERTGGTYSTLKVQPAELEDSGVYFCASSQGTGRGETQYFGPGTRLLVL.

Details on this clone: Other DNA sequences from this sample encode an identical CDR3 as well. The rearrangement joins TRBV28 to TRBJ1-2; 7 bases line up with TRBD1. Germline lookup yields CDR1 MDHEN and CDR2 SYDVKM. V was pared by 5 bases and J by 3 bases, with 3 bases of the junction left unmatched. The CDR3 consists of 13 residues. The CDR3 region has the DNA TGTGCCAGCAGTCCGGGACAGTACTATGGCTACACCTTC. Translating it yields CASSPGQYYGYTF.

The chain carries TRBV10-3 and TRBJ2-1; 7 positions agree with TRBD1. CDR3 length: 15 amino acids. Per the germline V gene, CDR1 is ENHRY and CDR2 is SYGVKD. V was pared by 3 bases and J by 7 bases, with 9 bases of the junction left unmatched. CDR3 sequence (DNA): TGTGCCATCAGTGATAGTAAAGGGACAGATAATGAGCAGTTCTTC. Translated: CAISDSKGTDNEQFF.

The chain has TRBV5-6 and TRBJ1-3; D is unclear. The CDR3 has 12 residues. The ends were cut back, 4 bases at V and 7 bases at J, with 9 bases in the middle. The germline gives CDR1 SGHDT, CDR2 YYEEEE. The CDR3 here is CASSRGGNTIYF. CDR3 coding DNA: TGTGCCAGCAGCCGGGGTGGCAACACCATATATTTT.

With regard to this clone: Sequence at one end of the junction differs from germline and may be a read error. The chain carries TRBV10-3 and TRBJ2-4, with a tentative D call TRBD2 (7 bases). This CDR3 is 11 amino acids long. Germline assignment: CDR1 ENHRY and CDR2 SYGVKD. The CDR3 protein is CAISEGGGSIF. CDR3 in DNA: TGTGCCATCAGTGAAGGGGGGGGGAGTATCTTC.

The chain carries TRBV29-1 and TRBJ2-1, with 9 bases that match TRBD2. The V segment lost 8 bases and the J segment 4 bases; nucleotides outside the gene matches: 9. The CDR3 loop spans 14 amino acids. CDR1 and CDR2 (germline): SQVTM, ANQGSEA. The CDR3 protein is CSISLGLAYNEQFF. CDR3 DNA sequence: TGCAGCATCTCCTTGGGACTAGCTTACAATGAGCAGTTCTTC.

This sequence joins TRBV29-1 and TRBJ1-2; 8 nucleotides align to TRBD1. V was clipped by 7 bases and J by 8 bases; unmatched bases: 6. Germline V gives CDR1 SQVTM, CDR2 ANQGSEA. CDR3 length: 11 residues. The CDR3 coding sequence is TGCAGCGGGGCCAGGGACAGGGGCTACACCTTC. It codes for CSGARDRGYTF.

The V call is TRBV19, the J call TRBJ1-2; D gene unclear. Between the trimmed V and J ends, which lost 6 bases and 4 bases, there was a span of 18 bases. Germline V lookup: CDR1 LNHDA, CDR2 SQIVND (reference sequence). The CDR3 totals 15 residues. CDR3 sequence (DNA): TGTGCCAGTAGCAGACAAACCGGAGGACCCTATGGCTACACCTTC. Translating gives CASSRQTGGPYGYTF.